These 31 T cell receptor beta chains were sequenced from one sample in a study of CD8 T cells in Susac syndrome. The RNA input was about 0.5 to 1 ug, and it was reverse transcribed with random hexamers. One entry per CDR3 protein, called by TCRdb with MiXCR from the immunoSEQ multiplex PCR reads. The sample has 200,000 to 250,000 distinct CDR3 sequences, approximately 95% seen once; the top ten hold 0.095%. The specimen was CD4+ T cells from PBMCs. Receptor source: a human donor with multiple sclerosis.

This sequence joins TRBV13 and TRBJ1-5; D not certain. V was cut by 3 bases and J by 0 bases, with 6 bases left in between. The germline V gene has CDR1 PRHDT and CDR2 FYEKMQ (reference sequence). The CDR3 spans 14 residues. CDR3 protein: CASSLSPSNQPQHF. The CDR3 region has the DNA TGTGCCAGCAGCTTGTCTCCTAGCAATCAGCCCCAGCATTTT.

V usage is TRBV30 and J usage is TRBJ2-2; D not resolved. The CDR3 is 11 amino acids. CDR1 is GTSNPN, CDR2 SVGIG, per germline (reference sequence). Trimming took 1 base from V and 6 from J, leaving 3 bases between them. Here the CDR3 DNA reads TGTGCCTGGAGTGGTGCCGGGGAGCTGTTTTTT. Protein sequence: CAWSGAGELFF.

The chain links TRBV14 to TRBJ2-7; 8 bases align to TRBD2. The J segment lost 6 bases and the V segment lost 4 bases, leaving 14 bases of the junction unmatched. There are 16 residues in the CDR3. Per the germline V gene, CDR1 is SGHDN and CDR2 is FVKESK. The CDR3 here is CASSPSRIAGRGEQYF. The CDR3 DNA is TGTGCCAGCAGCCCAAGCCGAATAGCGGGACGAGGCGAGCAGTACTTC. The whole variable domain, remainder taken from reference TRBV14 and TRBJ2-7, is EAGVTQFPSHSVIEKGQTVTLRCDPISGHDNLYWYRRVMGKEIKFLLHFVKESKQDESGMPNNRFLAERTGGTYSTLKVQPAELEDSGVYFCASSPSRIAGRGEQYFGPGTRLTVT.

The gene calls are TRBV6-5 and TRBJ2-1; 10 bases map to TRBD1. V shed 6 bases, J shed 10 bases, and the junction held 9 bases outside the gene matches. The CDR3 runs to 14 residues. Germline V CDR1 and CDR2: MNHEY, SVGAGI. DNA for the CDR3: TGTGCCAGCAGCGACCGGGACAGGGGTGGGGAGCAGTTCTTC. Its translation is CASSDRDRGGEQFF.

This chain links TRBV23-1 with TRBJ2-7; D may match TRBD1 or TRBD2 (6 bases each). TRBV23-1 is given ORF status, its function remaining uncertain. V was shortened by 0 bases and J by 3 bases, with 18 bases between the two germline ends. The CDR3 has 17 residues. CDR3 residues: CASSQSRGGTRFYEQYF. DNA of the CDR3: TGCGCCAGCAGTCAATCAAGAGGAGGGACAAGGTTCTACGAGCAGTACTTC.

The chain couples TRBV29-1 to TRBJ1-1, with TRBD1 identical over 7 bases. V shed 8 bases, J shed 0 bases, and the junction held 6 bases outside the gene matches. The CDR3 totals 13 residues. Per germline, CDR1 SQVTM and CDR2 ANQGSEA. The CDR3 DNA is TGCAGCACCTCGACAGGGATGAACACTGAAGCTTTCTTT. As protein: CSTSTGMNTEAFF. Together with reference TRBV29-1 and TRBJ1-1, the CDR3 gives the full variable domain: SAVISQKPSRDICQRGTSLTIQCQVDSQVTMMFWYRQQPGQSLTLIATANQGSEATYESGFVIDKFPISRPNLTFSTLTVSNMSPEDSSIYLCSTSTGMNTEAFFGQGTRLTVV.

The CDR3 DNA reads as TGTGCCAGCAGTGCCAAACCCCAAGAGACCCAGTACTTC. Protein sequence: CASSAKPQETQYF. The rearrangement links TRBV12-3 or TRBV12-4 to TRBJ2-5; unclear D gene. Trimming took off 5 bases at V and 1 base at J, with 8 bases between the two ends. The CDR3 contains 13 residues.

The chain recombines TRBV18 with TRBJ2-3; 9 bases are a match to TRBD2. In germline, CDR1 is KGHSH, CDR2 LQKENI. This CDR3 has 15 residues. V trimming: 4 bases; J trimming: 2 bases; junction bases outside the gene matches: 4. The CDR3 nucleotides are TGTGCCAGCTCACTCCAGCGGGGGGCCACAGATACGCAGTATTTT. It translates to CASSLQRGATDTQYF.

The gene calls are TRBV5-1 and TRBJ2-3; maybe TRBD2 (6 bases). Germline loops: CDR1 SGHRS, CDR2 YFSETQ. The CDR3 is 15 amino acids. The V end was cut by 3 bases, the J end by 0 bases, with 11 bases between. The CDR3 is CASSSGLESTDTQYF. As DNA, the CDR3 is TGCGCCAGCAGCTCGGGACTCGAAAGCACAGATACGCAGTATTTT. Variable domain in full (rest from reference TRBV5-1 and TRBJ2-3): KAGVTQTPRYLIKTRGQQVTLSCSPISGHRSVSWYQQTPGQGLQFLFEYFSETQRNKGNFPGRFSGRQFSNSRSEMNVSTLELGDSALYLCASSSGLESTDTQYFGPGTRLTVL.

This chain connects TRBV15 to TRBJ2-7; possible D gene TRBD1, 6 bases. V was clipped by 0 bases and J by 7 bases, with 13 bases between them. This CDR3 region has 14 residues. The germline CDR1 and CDR2 sequences are LNHNV and YYDKDF (reference sequence). This CDR3 is CATSRDLGALEQYF. The CDR3 bases are TGTGCCACCAGCAGAGATTTGGGGGCGCTTGAGCAGTACTTC.

The chain recombines TRBV7-9 with TRBJ2-3; possible D gene TRBD2, 6 bases. The CDR3 is made up of 15 amino acids. The germline V and J ends were trimmed by 4 bases and 2 bases, with 13 bases remaining between them. Looked up from germline, CDR1 is SEHNR and CDR2 is FQNEAQ (reference sequence). CDR3 region: CASSSRGTDTDTQYF. In DNA form, the CDR3 reads TGTGCCAGCAGCTCCCGGGGGACCGACACAGATACGCAGTATTTT.

The chain recombines TRBV20-1 with TRBJ2-7; D could derive from TRBD1 or TRBD2 (5 bases each). Trimming removed 5 bases at V and 7 bases at J, with 24 bases between. Germline V gives CDR1 DFQATT, CDR2 SNEGSKA (reference sequence). This CDR3 is 15 amino acids long. CDR3 protein: CSASRMGPRKGEQYF. The CDR3 DNA follows: TGCAGTGCTTCGCGTATGGGACCACGAAAGGGGGAGCAGTACTTC.

This clonotype was recorded only once. The chain has TRBV12-3 or TRBV12-4 and TRBJ2-7, with 8 bases matching TRBD1. The CDR3 consists of 16 residues. V lost 6 bases to trimming and J lost 0 bases; unmatched junction nucleotides: 10. CDR3: CASRTPRQGPSYEQYF. The CDR3 DNA is TGTGCCAGCAGGACCCCGAGACAGGGGCCCTCCTACGAGCAGTACTTC.

This clonotype has more than one count but fewer than ten. The chain combines TRBV2 with TRBJ1-1; no reliable D call. Trimming shortened V by 11 bases and J by 1 base, and 11 bases separated the two germline ends. CDR1 is SNHLY, CDR2 FYNNEI, per germline. The CDR3 is 12 amino acids. In DNA form, the CDR3 reads TGTGCCTGGTCCCGGTCGAACACTGAAGCTTTCTTT. Translated, it gives CAWSRSNTEAFF.

The V and J genes are TRBV29-1 and TRBJ2-7; TRBD2 aligns across 10 bases. V was clipped by 7 bases and J by 6 bases; unmatched bases: 9. The CDR3 contains 13 residues. The germline V gene has CDR1 SQVTM and CDR2 ANQGSEA. CDR3: CSALPLAGGEQYF. DNA of the CDR3: TGCAGCGCTCTACCCTTAGCGGGAGGCGAGCAGTACTTC.

This clonotype was found once. V usage is TRBV7-9 and J usage is TRBJ2-1; 7 bases are a match to TRBD2. The CDR3 length is 15 residues. V shed 1 base, J shed 6 bases, and the junction held 6 bases outside the gene matches. CDR1 is SEHNR and CDR2 is FQNEAQ in the germline V gene (reference sequence). The CDR3: CASSLEAGERNEQFF. The CDR3 DNA is TGTGCCAGCAGCTTAGAGGCGGGGGAACGCAATGAGCAGTTCTTC.

The genes are TRBV19 and TRBJ2-1; no reliable D call. Germline values: CDR1 LNHDA, CDR2 SQIVND (reference sequence). The CDR3 length is 13 residues. V was cut by 3 bases and J by 5 bases, with 8 bases left in between. The CDR3 is CASSITGDNEQFF. In DNA, the CDR3 is TGTGCCAGTAGTATCACCGGAGACAATGAGCAGTTCTTC.

V and J are TRBV10-3 and TRBJ2-1, with 8 positions matching TRBD2. CDR1 is ENHRY and CDR2 is SYGVKD in the germline V gene. This CDR3 has 15 amino acids. With V trimmed by 4 bases and J by 7 bases, 9 bases remained unmatched. Here the CDR3 reads CAISVLAGGGNEQFF. In DNA, the CDR3 is TGTGCCATCAGTGTCTTGGCGGGAGGTGGGAATGAGCAGTTCTTC.

The chain uses TRBV19 and TRBJ2-1, with D maybe TRBD2 (6 bases). The length of the CDR3 is 14 residues. Germline V gives CDR1 LNHDA, CDR2 SQIVND (reference sequence). The germline V and J ends were trimmed by 5 bases and 9 bases, with 17 bases remaining between them. CDR3 residues: CASSGGTPAGEQFF. The CDR3 bases are TGTGCCAGTAGTGGCGGGACCCCCGCTGGTGAGCAGTTCTTC.

The chain uses TRBV7-3 and TRBJ1-2; D is ambiguous. CDR3 length: 13 residues. Per the germline V gene, CDR1 is SGHTA and CDR2 is FQGTGA. Between the trimmed V and J ends, which lost 1 base and 7 bases, there was a span of 10 bases. Written as DNA, the CDR3 is TGTGCCAGCAGCTTAATGGGGTTCTCTGGCTACACCTTC. It yields the protein CASSLMGFSGYTF.

The rearrangement joins TRBV29-1 to TRBJ2-1; possible D gene TRBD2, 5 bases. Germline V gives CDR1 SQVTM, CDR2 ANQGSEA. V was shortened by 7 bases and J by 6 bases, with 16 bases between the two germline ends. This CDR3 is built from 13 residues. The CDR3: CSADKRRGNEQFF. As DNA, the CDR3 is TGCAGCGCCGATAAACGACGGGGCAATGAGCAGTTCTTC.

J is TRBJ2-4 and V is TRBV11-2, with D tentatively TRBD1 or TRBD2 (5 bases each). CDR3 length equals 13 residues. V was trimmed by 5 bases and J by 8 bases, leaving 13 bases between them. Germline V lookup: CDR1 SGHAT, CDR2 FQNNGV. CDR3 DNA sequence: TGTGCCAGCAGCCCCAGGCAGGGAGACATTCAGTACTTC. Translated: CASSPRQGDIQYF.

The chain couples TRBV30 to TRBJ2-5, with a weak D call TRBD2 (6 bases). The length of the CDR3 is 13 residues. In germline, CDR1 is GTSNPN, CDR2 SVGIG (reference sequence). Trimming left V 5 bases short and J 3 bases short, with 13 bases between. CDR3 DNA sequence: TGTGCCTGGGTATTCAGGGAGGAAGAGACCCAGTACTTC. It translates to CAWVFREEETQYF.

The chain has TRBV20-1 and TRBJ2-4, with TRBD1 matching 12 bases. Trimming removed 6 bases from V and 1 base from J; junction bases left unmatched: 13. CDR1 and CDR2 from the germline V gene are DFQATT and SNEGSKA (reference sequence). This CDR3 contains 18 residues. CDR3 in amino acids: CSAITGTGGAGAKNIQYF. The CDR3 DNA reads TGCAGTGCCATAACCGGGACAGGGGGCGCCGGGGCCAAAAACATTCAGTACTTC.

The V call is TRBV28, the J call TRBJ2-7, with 10 bases lining up with TRBD1. The CDR3 consists of 18 residues. V gave up 6 bases and J gave up 1 base; unmatched junction bases: 15. Germline V lookup: CDR1 MDHEN, CDR2 SYDVKM. The CDR3 DNA reads TGTGCCAGCAGGTCCCCTCTGGGACAGGGGAAGCGATCCTACGAGCAGTACTTC. It codes for CASRSPLGQGKRSYEQYF.

The rearrangement uses TRBV28 and TRBJ1-5, with 11 bases lining up with TRBD1. V was pared by 5 bases and J by 7 bases, with 7 bases of the junction left unmatched. CDR1 is MDHEN, CDR2 SYDVKM, per germline. This CDR3 has 15 residues. The CDR3 coding sequence is TGTGCCAGCAGTGGTACCGGGACAGGGGGACAGCCCCAGCATTTT. This sequence encodes CASSGTGTGGQPQHF.

This chain uses TRBV27 with TRBJ2-7, with D uncertain. The CDR3 contains 13 residues. Trimming shortened V by 0 bases and J by 3 bases, and 6 bases separated the two germline ends. Germline CDR1 reads MNHEY; CDR2 reads SMNVEV (reference sequence). DNA of the CDR3: TGTGCCAGCAGTTTATCAAACAACTACGAGCAGTACTTC. Its protein is CASSLSNNYEQYF.

The V gene is TRBV9, the J gene TRBJ2-3; tentative D call: TRBD1 (7 bases). V was trimmed by 0 bases and J by 6 bases, leaving 17 bases between them. Germline values: CDR1 SGDLS, CDR2 YYNGEE. The CDR3 has 16 residues. CDR3 coding DNA: TGTGCCAGCAGCGTAGAGTCAGGGGGGTACGTGGATACGCAGTATTTT. It is translated as CASSVESGGYVDTQYF.

The chain links TRBV25-1 to TRBJ2-2, with unresolved D. CDR1 is MGHDK and CDR2 is SYGVNS in the germline V gene. Trimming took 5 bases from V and 0 from J, leaving 19 bases between them. This CDR3 region has 18 residues. The CDR3 sequence is CASSLDLRVTSNTGELFF. CDR3 sequence (DNA): TGTGCCAGCAGTCTTGACCTTAGAGTGACTTCGAACACCGGGGAGCTGTTTTTT.

As DNA, the CDR3 is TGTGCCAGCAGCGTAGATGGTCAGGGTCGGGCCGGGGAGCTGTTTTTT. This sequence encodes CASSVDGQGRAGELFF. The V and J genes are TRBV9 and TRBJ2-2, with D perhaps matching TRBD1 (5 bases). CDR1 and CDR2 (germline): SGDLS, YYNGEE. V shed 0 bases and J shed 6 bases, with 15 bases lying between them. The CDR3 loop spans 16 amino acids. Together with reference TRBV9 and TRBJ2-2, the CDR3 gives the full variable domain: DSGVTQTPKHLITATGQRVTLRCSPRSGDLSVYWYQQSLDQGLQFLIQYYNGEERAKGNILERFSAQQFPDLHSELNLSSLELGDSALYFCASSVDGQGRAGELFFGEGSRLTVL.

CDR3 residues: CASSLWVGQPQHF. The CDR3 DNA is TGTGCCAGCAGCCTATGGGTGGGTCAGCCCCAGCATTTT. This sequence joins TRBV3-1 and TRBJ1-5; D ambiguous. The CDR3 has 13 amino acids. V was pared by 4 bases and J by 6 bases, with 10 bases between. Germline V gene sequence: CDR1 LGHDT, CDR2 YNNKEL (reference sequence).